This TCR beta chain came from a study of shared clonotypes between healthy human individuals. Across the study: Three plates were used per donor for CD4 naive, three for CD4 memory, two for CD8 naive and one for CD8 memory.

Trimming took 7 bases from V and 4 from J, leaving 22 bases between them. The CDR3 is 16 amino acids. CDR1 is LNHDA and CDR2 is SQIVND in the germline V gene (reference sequence). Naivety among CD8 cells was defined by CD45RO negativity and positive CCR7 selection, thereby excluding terminally differentiated effector memory CD45RA+ cells. The deep-level immunoSEQ assay was used. Libraries were prepared by immunoSEQ multiplex PCR; TCRdb keeps only in-frame clonotypes and omits some of them. The sample lists more than 2 million clones, over 85% occurring once. Concerning this clone itself: Its antigen is unknown.

Findings of the study overall: Specimens sampled were limited to blood, with tissue repertoires likely differing. Compared with clonotypes that all four donors shared, non-shared clonotypes had lower generation probabilities.

This receptor was taken from a man younger than 35 in good health. Some clones in this sample may be carry-over from other donors' samples. The chain is built from TRBV19 and TRBJ1-1; D not certain. The sequenced sample was naive CD8+ T cells from PBMCs. Here the CDR3 reads CASKLTPTKPFTEAFF. CDR3 nucleotide sequence: TGTGCCAGTAAACTCACCCCCACCAAACCTTTCACTGAAGCTTTCTTT. The entire variable domain, with the rest obtained from reference TRBV19 and TRBJ1-1, is as follows: DGGITQSPKYLFRKEGQNVTLSCEQNLNHDAMYWYRQDPGQGLRLIYYSQIVNDFQKGDIAEGYSVSREKKESFPLTVTSAQKNPTAFYLCASKLTPTKPFTEAFFGQGTRLTVV.